The 28 T cell receptor beta chains below were found in one sample sequenced in a study of graft-versus-host responses after intestinal transplantation. These receptors have no known antigen. Data came from immunoSEQ multiplex PCR; TCRdb stores just in-frame clones and leaves some out. The data show 86,000 or so clones, with around nine tenths seen just once and roughly 6% held by the top ten. The sample consisted of unstimulated CD8+ T cells sorted from spleen or lymph node cells, taken before intestinal transplant. The receptors were gathered from a human donor who received an intestinal transplant.

The genes are TRBV5-6 and TRBJ2-3, with no clear D. CDR1 and CDR2 (germline): SGHDT, YYEEEE. The ends were cut back, 4 bases at V and 4 bases at J, with 13 bases in the middle. The CDR3 extends over 14 amino acids. The DNA for the CDR3 is TGTGCCAGCAGCATCCCGGGCAGCCCAGATACGCAGTATTTT. Protein: CASSIPGSPDTQYF.

CDR3 sequence (DNA): TGTGCCAGCAGCTTCCTAGCGGGGGACTCCTACGAGCAGTACTTC. This gives the protein CASSFLAGDSYEQYF. The gene calls are TRBV5-4 and TRBJ2-7; 10 nucleotides align to TRBD2. The V gene's germline CDR1 is SGHNT and CDR2 YYREEE (reference sequence). Trimming removed 2 bases from V and 0 bases from J; junction bases left unmatched: 2. The CDR3 totals 15 residues.

The chain uses TRBV12-5 and TRBJ2-7; D gene ambiguous. V was cut by 1 base and J by 1 base, with 5 bases left in between. The V gene's germline CDR1 is LGHNT and CDR2 FRNRAP. CDR3 length: 13 amino acids. CDR3 nucleotide sequence: TGTGCTAGTGGTTTGGGTAATTCCTACGAGCAGTACTTC. It encodes CASGLGNSYEQYF. The complete variable domain, with remaining parts taken from reference TRBV12-5 and TRBJ2-7, reads DARVTQTPRHKVTEMGQEVTMRCQPILGHNTVFWYRQTMMQGLELLAYFRNRAPLDDSGMPKDRFSAEMPDATLATLKIQPSEPRDSAVYFCASGLGNSYEQYFGPGTRLTVT.

The rearrangement links TRBV29-1 to TRBJ2-1; D remains unclear. Germline CDR1 reads SQVTM; CDR2 reads ANQGSEA. The CDR3 loop spans 15 amino acids. V was pared by 2 bases and J by 0 bases, with 11 bases between. CDR3 protein: CSVEQAGRSYNEQFF. The DNA of the CDR3 is TGCAGCGTTGAACAGGCCGGTCGCTCCTACAATGAGCAGTTCTTC.

The chain uses TRBV15 and TRBJ2-2; D might be TRBD2 (6 bases). CDR1 LNHNV and CDR2 YYDKDF come from the germline V gene (reference sequence). Trimming pared 9 bases from V and 5 bases from J, leaving 10 bases between. The CDR3 has 12 residues. The CDR3 DNA sequence: TGTGCCACGGAGGGAGATACCGGGGAGCTGTTTTTT. Residues: CATEGDTGELFF.

This chain joins TRBV27 and TRBJ1-1; D is unresolved. The CDR3 is 16 residues long. Germline CDR1 MNHEY, CDR2 SMNVEV (reference sequence). Trimming removed 0 bases at V and 0 bases at J, with 11 bases between. The CDR3 DNA follows: TGTGCCAGCAGTTTATCACCTACAAGTATGAACACTGAAGCTTTCTTT. Translated: CASSLSPTSMNTEAFF.

The rearrangement links TRBV18 to TRBJ2-5, with a weak D call TRBD2 (5 bases). V lost 1 base, J lost 7 bases, and 13 bases lay in between. The CDR3 length is 14 residues. CDR1 and CDR2 (germline): KGHSH, LQKENI. The DNA of the CDR3 is TGTGCCAGCTCACCACGGGAAACCGAGGGGACCCAGTACTTC. It is translated as CASSPRETEGTQYF. Full variable domain (outside the CDR3, taken from reference TRBV18 and TRBJ2-5): NAGVMQNPRHLVRRRGQEARLRCSPMKGHSHVYWYRQLPEEGLKFMVYLQKENIIDESGMPKERFSAEFPKEGPSILRIQQVVRGDSAAYFCASSPRETEGTQYFGPGTRLLVL.

The chain combines TRBV6-1 with TRBJ1-1; maybe TRBD1 (6 bases). The germline V gene encodes CDR1 MNHNS and CDR2 SASEGT. This CDR3 region has 14 residues. Trimming cost V 5 bases and J 0 bases, with 10 bases left between them. The CDR3 DNA is TGTGCCAGCAGTAAGGGACACTTGAACACTGAAGCTTTCTTT. It yields the protein CASSKGHLNTEAFF.

The chain recombines TRBV5-1 with TRBJ1-6; 9 bases line up with TRBD1. The CDR3 extends over 15 amino acids. Germline loops: CDR1 SGHRS, CDR2 YFSETQ. Trimming cost V 0 bases and J 8 bases; bases outside gene matches: 3. The CDR3 sequence: CASSLGDREDSPLHF. CDR3 bases: TGCGCCAGCAGCTTGGGGGACAGGGAGGATTCACCCCTCCACTTT.

This clone was detected only once. The CDR3 DNA sequence: TGCAGCGTCGCCCCCACCTCCAATGAGCAGTTCTTC. Protein product: CSVAPTSNEQFF. The rearrangement links TRBV29-1 to TRBJ2-1; D is undetermined. The V gene lost 6 bases and the J gene lost 6 bases, with 12 bases spanning the gap. Germline assignment: CDR1 SQVTM and CDR2 ANQGSEA. The CDR3 is 12 residues long.

This chain connects TRBV16 to TRBJ1-2; 7 bases are a match to TRBD1. There are 15 residues in the CDR3. Per germline, CDR1 KGHSY and CDR2 FQNENV. V shed 4 bases and J 2 bases; nucleotides not matched to a gene: 7. The CDR3 here is CASSPSDRFNYGYTF. The CDR3 DNA reads TGTGCCAGCAGCCCATCGGACAGGTTCAACTATGGCTACACCTTC.

The rearrangement links TRBV27 to TRBJ2-3, with D possibly TRBD1 on 6 matching bases. V lost 3 bases and J lost 4, with 17 bases in between. There are 16 residues in the CDR3. CDR1 and CDR2 from the germline V gene are MNHEY and SMNVEV (reference sequence). The CDR3 DNA sequence: TGTGCCAGCAGTTTTGGGGTAGCCAGGGGATCAGATACGCAGTATTTT. It specifies CASSFGVARGSDTQYF.

J is TRBJ1-1 and V is TRBV29-1, with 7 bases lining up with TRBD1. Trimming at V came to 3 bases and at J to 5 bases, leaving 12 bases not matched to a gene. CDR1 is SQVTM, CDR2 ANQGSEA, per germline. The CDR3 runs 15 residues. CDR3 sequence: CSVDQSFQGGTEAFF. DNA for the CDR3: TGCAGCGTTGACCAGTCATTCCAGGGGGGAACTGAAGCTTTCTTT.

V is TRBV5-5 and J is TRBJ1-4, with a tentative D call TRBD1 (5 bases). Germline-derived CDR1 and CDR2 are SGHKS and YYEKEE (reference sequence). V lost 1 base, J lost 7 bases, and 20 bases lay in between. The CDR3 totals 17 residues. CDR3 DNA: TGTGCCAGCAGCTTGTATAAGGTTTCGGGGGAAAGTGAAAAACTGTTTTTT. Translated: CASSLYKVSGESEKLFF.

This chain links TRBV4-1 with TRBJ2-3; TRBD2 is a possible D gene (6 bases). Deletions cut 6 bases from V and 5 bases from J, with 9 bases between. The germline CDR1 and CDR2 sequences are MGHRA and YSYEKL. The CDR3 loop spans 12 amino acids. DNA for the CDR3: TGCGCCAGCAGGGGAGGTGGAGATACGCAGTATTTT. Translated: CASRGGGDTQYF.

The chain recombines TRBV7-2 with TRBJ2-5, with D possibly being TRBD1 (5 bases). Per germline, CDR1 SGHTA and CDR2 FQGNSA. Deletions cut 7 bases from V and 1 base from J, with 13 bases between. This CDR3 comprises 14 residues. The CDR3 bases are TGTGCCAGCATCCCGCTAGGGGTCCAAGAGACCCAGTACTTC. This encodes CASIPLGVQETQYF.

This clone occurred a few times. J is TRBJ1-4 and V is TRBV2; D ambiguous. There are 12 residues in the CDR3. CDR1 is SNHLY, CDR2 FYNNEI, per germline. Trimming pared 9 bases from V and 4 bases from J, leaving 9 bases between. This chain's CDR3 is CARQDLNEKLFF. CDR3 DNA: TGTGCCAGGCAGGACCTTAATGAAAAACTGTTTTTT.

V is TRBV5-1 and J is TRBJ2-7, with TRBD1 matching over 7 bases. CDR3 length equals 18 residues. Germline CDR1 and CDR2: SGHRS and YFSETQ. J was trimmed by 6 bases and V by 2 bases; bases with no gene match: 20. CDR3: CASSLWTGLLVRASEQYF. DNA of the CDR3: TGCGCCAGCAGCTTATGGACAGGTCTACTCGTCCGGGCTAGCGAGCAGTACTTC. The full variable domain, completed using reference TRBV5-1 and TRBJ2-7, is KAGVTQTPRYLIKTRGQQVTLSCSPISGHRSVSWYQQTPGQGLQFLFEYFSETQRNKGNFPGRFSGRQFSNSRSEMNVSTLELGDSALYLCASSLWTGLLVRASEQYFGPGTRLTVT.

This chain uses TRBV15 with TRBJ1-5; no clear D. Germline V gene lookup returns CDR1 LNHNV and CDR2 YYDKDF (reference sequence). There are 18 residues in the CDR3. V lost 1 base to trimming and J lost 0 bases, with 16 bases between them. For the CDR3, the DNA is TGTGCCACCAGCAGAGGAGACCCTTTATCTTATAGCAATCAGCCCCAGCATTTT. This gives the protein CATSRGDPLSYSNQPQHF. Based on the CDR3 plus reference TRBV15 and TRBJ1-5, the full variable domain is DAMVIQNPRYQVTQFGKPVTLSCSQTLNHNVMYWYQQKSSQAPKLLFHYYDKDFNNEADTPDNFQSRRPNTSFCFLDIRSPGLGDTAMYLCATSRGDPLSYSNQPQHFGDGTRLSIL.

V gene TRBV5-5 combines with J gene TRBJ1-2, with TRBD1 matching over 7 bases. There are 14 residues in the CDR3. After removal of 6 bases from V and 0 bases from J, the junction contained 5 bases not matched to a gene. CDR1 SGHKS and CDR2 YYEKEE come from the germline V gene (reference sequence). CDR3 bases: TGTGCCAGCAATCAGGGGACAGCTAACTATGGCTACACCTTC. Amino acid sequence: CASNQGTANYGYTF.

This clone was counted a few times. V gene TRBV19 combines with J gene TRBJ2-1; TRBD1 aligns across 8 bases. The CDR3 has 14 amino acids. J gave up 8 bases and V 4 bases, and 7 bases lay outside the gene matches. The germline gives CDR1 LNHDA, CDR2 SQIVND (reference sequence). The CDR3 is CASSTGQGRDEQFF. The CDR3 DNA sequence: TGTGCCAGTAGTACCGGACAGGGTCGGGATGAGCAGTTCTTC.

The chain joins TRBV11-2 to TRBJ2-7, with D perhaps TRBD1 (5 bases). CDR1 is SGHAT, CDR2 FQNNGV, per germline. V gave up 6 bases and J gave up 1 base, with 16 bases separating them. The CDR3 sequence is 15 residues long. The CDR3 reads CASSQGPDGSYEQYF. The CDR3 DNA reads as TGTGCCAGCAGTCAGGGCCCGGACGGATCCTACGAGCAGTACTTC.

V usage is TRBV5-1 and J usage is TRBJ1-1; 8 positions agree with TRBD1. Germline V gene lookup returns CDR1 SGHRS and CDR2 YFSETQ. This CDR3 region has 17 residues. V was clipped by 0 bases and J by 6 bases; unmatched bases: 13. The CDR3 nucleotides are TGCGCCAGCAGCTTGGGGGACAGGAACGTTTTAGGGCCTGAAGCTTTCTTT. Amino acid sequence: CASSLGDRNVLGPEAFF.

The V gene is TRBV6-5, the J gene TRBJ1-5; 10 nucleotides match TRBD1. Germline loops: CDR1 MNHEY, CDR2 SVGAGI. The CDR3 is 12 residues long. J was trimmed by 5 bases and V by 8 bases; bases with no gene match: 0. This CDR3 is CASGTGDQPQHF. For the CDR3, the DNA is TGTGCCAGCGGGACAGGGGATCAGCCCCAGCATTTT.

The chain is built from TRBV19 and TRBJ2-7; D perhaps matches TRBD1 (6 bases). The CDR3 runs 15 residues. The germline V gene encodes CDR1 LNHDA and CDR2 SQIVND (reference sequence). V shed 6 bases and J shed 4 bases, with 19 bases lying between them. The CDR3 DNA reads TGTGCCAGTAGCCTAAGGCAGGGGCCGGCGTACGAGCAGTACTTC. As protein: CASSLRQGPAYEQYF. The whole variable domain, filled in from reference TRBV19 and TRBJ2-7, reads DGGITQSPKYLFRKEGQNVTLSCEQNLNHDAMYWYRQDPGQGLRLIYYSQIVNDFQKGDIAEGYSVSREKKESFPLTVTSAQKNPTAFYLCASSLRQGPAYEQYFGPGTRLTVT.

The CDR3 bases are TGTGCCAGCAGTGAAGGCTTACTTGAGCAGTTCTTC. It is translated as CASSEGLLEQFF. The V gene is TRBV2, the J gene TRBJ2-1; D gene ambiguous. V was shortened by 1 base and J by 9 bases, with 7 bases between the two germline ends. This CDR3 has 12 amino acids. Per the germline V gene, CDR1 is SNHLY and CDR2 is FYNNEI. The full variable domain, completed using reference TRBV2 and TRBJ2-1, is EPEVTQTPSHQVTQMGQEVILRCVPISNHLYFYWYRQILGQKVEFLVSFYNNEISEKSEIFDDQFSVERPDGSNFTLKIRSTKLEDSAMYFCASSEGLLEQFFGPGTRLTVL.

The chain recombines TRBV2 with TRBJ2-1, with D tentatively TRBD2 (5 bases). The CDR3 consists of 14 residues. V was shortened by 6 bases and J by 9 bases, with 18 bases between the two germline ends. In germline, CDR1 is SNHLY, CDR2 FYNNEI. The CDR3 reads CASSRPDEGGEQFF. The DNA of the CDR3 is TGTGCCAGCAGCCGACCCGACGAGGGCGGTGAGCAGTTCTTC.

This chain connects TRBV6-6 to TRBJ2-1; D possibly corresponds to TRBD2 (5 bases). V lost 8 bases and J lost 6, with 14 bases in between. This CDR3 region has 13 residues. Germline assignment: CDR1 MNHNY and CDR2 SVGAGI (reference sequence). In nucleotides, the CDR3 is TGTGCCAGCTTTGCGGGTAACCCCAATGAGCAGTTCTTC. The encoded protein is CASFAGNPNEQFF.